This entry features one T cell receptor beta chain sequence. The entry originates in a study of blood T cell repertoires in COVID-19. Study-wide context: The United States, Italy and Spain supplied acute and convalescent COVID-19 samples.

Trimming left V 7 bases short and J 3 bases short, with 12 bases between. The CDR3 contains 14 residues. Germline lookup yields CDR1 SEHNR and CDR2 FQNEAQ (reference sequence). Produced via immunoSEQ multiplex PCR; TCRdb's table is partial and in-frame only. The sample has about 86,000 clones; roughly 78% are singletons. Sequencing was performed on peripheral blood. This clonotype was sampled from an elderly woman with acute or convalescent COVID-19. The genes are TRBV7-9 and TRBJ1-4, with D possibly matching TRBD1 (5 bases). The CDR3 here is CASNRGQPNEKLFF. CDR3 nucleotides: TGTGCCAGCAATAGGGGTCAGCCTAATGAAAAACTGTTTTTT.